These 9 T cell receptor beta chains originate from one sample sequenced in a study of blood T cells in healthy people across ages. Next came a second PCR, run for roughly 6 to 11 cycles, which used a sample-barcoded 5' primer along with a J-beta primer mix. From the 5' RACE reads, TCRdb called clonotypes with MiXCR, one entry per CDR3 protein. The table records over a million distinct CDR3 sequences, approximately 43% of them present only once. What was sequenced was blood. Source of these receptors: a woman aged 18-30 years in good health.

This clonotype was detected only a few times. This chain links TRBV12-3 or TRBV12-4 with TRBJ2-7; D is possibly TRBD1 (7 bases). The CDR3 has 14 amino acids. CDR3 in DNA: TGTGCGACAAGGAGGGGGCAGGGATTCTACGAGCAGTACTTC. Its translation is CATRRGQGFYEQYF.

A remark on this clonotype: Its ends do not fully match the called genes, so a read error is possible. Here the CDR3 DNA reads TGTGCCAGCAGCGAAGGTTGGAGCTCCTACGAGCAGTACTTC. Translated: CASSEGWSSYEQYF. V is TRBV6-1 and J is TRBJ2-7; D is unresolved. The CDR3 runs 14 residues. Germline CDR1 and CDR2: MNHNS and SASEGT.

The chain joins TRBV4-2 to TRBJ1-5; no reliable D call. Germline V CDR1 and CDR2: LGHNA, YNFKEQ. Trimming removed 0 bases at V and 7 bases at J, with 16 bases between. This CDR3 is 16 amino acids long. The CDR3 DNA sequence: TGTGCCAGCAGCCAAGATAGGAGGGTCCTTCGCCAGCCCCAGCATTTT. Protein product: CASSQDRRVLRQPQHF.

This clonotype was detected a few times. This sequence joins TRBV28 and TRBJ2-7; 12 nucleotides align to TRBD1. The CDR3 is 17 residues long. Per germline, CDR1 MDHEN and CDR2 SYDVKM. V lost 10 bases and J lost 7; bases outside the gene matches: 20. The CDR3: CATQPSGTGQGAGEQYF. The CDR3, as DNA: TGTGCCACCCAACCTTCGGGGACGGGACAGGGGGCGGGGGAGCAGTACTTC.

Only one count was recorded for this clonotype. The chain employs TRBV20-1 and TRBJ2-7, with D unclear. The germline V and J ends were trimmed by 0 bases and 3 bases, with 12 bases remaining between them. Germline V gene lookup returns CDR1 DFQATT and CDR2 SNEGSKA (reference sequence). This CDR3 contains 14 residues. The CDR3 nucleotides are TGCAGTGCTAGAGAAGTAAAAGTCTACTACGAGCAGTACTTC. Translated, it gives CSAREVKVYYEQYF.

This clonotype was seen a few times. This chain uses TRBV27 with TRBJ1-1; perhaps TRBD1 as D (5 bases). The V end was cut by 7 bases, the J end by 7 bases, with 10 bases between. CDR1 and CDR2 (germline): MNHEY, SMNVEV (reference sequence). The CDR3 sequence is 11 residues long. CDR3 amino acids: CASIGENEAFF. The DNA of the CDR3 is TGTGCCAGCATAGGGGAGAATGAAGCTTTCTTT.

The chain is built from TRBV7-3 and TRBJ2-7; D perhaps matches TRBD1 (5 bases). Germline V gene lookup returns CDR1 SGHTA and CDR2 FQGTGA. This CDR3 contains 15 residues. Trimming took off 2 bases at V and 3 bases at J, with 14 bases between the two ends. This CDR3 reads CASSLRAGNYYEQYF. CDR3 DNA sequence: TGTGCCAGCAGCTTACGGGCAGGGAACTACTACGAGCAGTACTTC.

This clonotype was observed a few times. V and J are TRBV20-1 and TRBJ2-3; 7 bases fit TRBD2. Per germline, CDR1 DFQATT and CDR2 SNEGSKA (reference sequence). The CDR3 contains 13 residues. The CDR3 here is CCSGTTRTDTQYF. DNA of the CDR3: TGCTGCTCCGGGACTACTCGTACAGATACGCAGTATTTT.

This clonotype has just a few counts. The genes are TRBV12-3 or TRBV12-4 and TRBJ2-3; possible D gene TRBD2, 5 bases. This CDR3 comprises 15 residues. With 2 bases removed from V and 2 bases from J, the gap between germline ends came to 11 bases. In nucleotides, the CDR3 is TGTGCCAGCAGTTTATTAATAGCGATCACAGATACGCAGTATTTT. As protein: CASSLLIAITDTQYF.